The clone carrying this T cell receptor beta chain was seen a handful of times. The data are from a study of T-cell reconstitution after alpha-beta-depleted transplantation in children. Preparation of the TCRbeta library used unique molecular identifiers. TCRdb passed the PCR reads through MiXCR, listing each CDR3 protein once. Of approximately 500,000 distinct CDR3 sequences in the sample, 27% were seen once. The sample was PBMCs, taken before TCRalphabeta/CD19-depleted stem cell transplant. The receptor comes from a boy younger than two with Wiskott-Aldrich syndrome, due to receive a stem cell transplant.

Here the CDR3 DNA reads TGTGCCAGCAGCTCAGTGGGTGGCTACACCTTC. The encoded protein is CASSSVGGYTF. The V call is TRBV7-9, the J call TRBJ1-2; D ambiguous. The CDR3 covers 11 residues. Germline V gene lookup returns CDR1 SEHNR and CDR2 FQNEAQ (reference sequence). V was clipped by 4 bases and J by 7 bases, with 7 bases between them.